The sequence of this T cell receptor (beta chain) was determined in a study of blood T cells in healthy people across ages. Findings and caveats of the study: Comparison with aged donors showed that long-lived donors had more naive CD4+ cells and higher diversity.

PCR was performed a second time for about 7 to 12 cycles using a sample-barcoded 5' primer and a J-beta primer mix. A single record per CDR3 protein comes from TCRdb applying MiXCR to the 5' RACE reads. The table includes about 1.4 million distinct CDR3 sequences, roughly 60% detected once. With respect to this clonotype: What it binds is unknown.

The sequence was collected from a man aged 18 to 29 in good health. The material sequenced was blood.

CDR3 amino acids: CSVQPGQVYEQYF. CDR3 DNA: TGCAGCGTTCAACCGGGACAGGTGTACGAGCAGTACTTC. The chain has TRBV29-1 and TRBJ2-7; 8 nucleotides align to TRBD1. The germline V gene has CDR1 SQVTM and CDR2 ANQGSEA. J gave up 4 bases and V 5 bases, and 7 bases lay outside the gene matches. CDR3 length: 13 amino acids.